Presented here are 28 T cell receptor beta chains from one specimen sequenced in a study of T cell changes during pregnancy in multiple sclerosis. The assay was immunoSEQ multiplex PCR, and TCRdb's table has in-frame clones only and misses some. The profile shows 30,000 or so clones, roughly nine tenths of them singletons. The source was CD8+ T cells from peripheral blood mononuclear cells, collected in the first trimester of pregnancy. The receptors here all came from a female donor with multiple sclerosis, enrolled in a pregnancy study.

Only a few counts were recorded for this clone. The V and J genes are TRBV6-4 and TRBJ2-2; tentatively, D is TRBD2 (5 bases). The CDR3 loop spans 15 amino acids. The ends were cut back, 6 bases at V and 3 bases at J, with 14 bases in the middle. Germline assignment: CDR1 MRHNA and CDR2 SNTAGT. The CDR3 protein is CASSPLDSDTGELFF. The CDR3 coding sequence is TGTGCCAGCAGCCCCCTTGATAGCGACACCGGGGAGCTGTTTTTT.

The rearrangement links TRBV5-6 to TRBJ2-5, with D unresolved. Germline V gene lookup returns CDR1 SGHDT and CDR2 YYEEEE. This CDR3 is 15 amino acids long. Trimming removed 3 bases at V and 7 bases at J, with 19 bases between. CDR3 in amino acids: CASSSTSTGAWTQYF. The CDR3 DNA reads TGTGCCAGCAGCTCCACGTCGACTGGAGCTTGGACCCAGTACTTC.

The chain recombines TRBV6-5 with TRBJ1-1; 10 nucleotides line up with TRBD1. There are 15 residues in the CDR3. Germline CDR1 and CDR2: MNHEY and SVGAGI. V trimming: 4 bases; J trimming: 5 bases; junction bases outside the gene matches: 7. The CDR3 here is CASSSGQGIGTEAFF. CDR3 nucleotide sequence: TGTGCCAGCAGTTCGGGACAGGGGATAGGAACTGAAGCTTTCTTT.

The table lists this clone with a count of one. The V gene is TRBV7-2, the J gene TRBJ1-1; D not certain. In germline, CDR1 is SGHTA, CDR2 FQGNSA. The CDR3 runs to 15 residues. Trimming stripped 1 base from V and 1 base from J, with 10 bases between. In DNA form, the CDR3 reads TGTGCCAGCAGCTTAGGTTCCGGTGGGAACACTGAAGCTTTCTTT. Its protein is CASSLGSGGNTEAFF.

The chain links TRBV27 to TRBJ2-7, with D possibly being TRBD2 (5 bases). Trimming took off 5 bases at V and 6 bases at J, with 14 bases between the two ends. This CDR3 comprises 13 residues. CDR1 and CDR2 (germline): MNHEY, SMNVEV (reference sequence). This chain's CDR3 is CASSLLYRGEQYF. CDR3 DNA: TGTGCCAGCAGTCTCCTTTATCGGGGCGAGCAGTACTTC.

V gene TRBV7-2 combines with J gene TRBJ2-5; weak D call: TRBD1 (6 bases). V lost 3 bases and J 1 base, leaving 15 bases between the germline ends. CDR1 is SGHTA, CDR2 FQGNSA, per germline. The CDR3 runs to 16 residues. The CDR3 reads CASSFLQGPPQETQYF. For the CDR3, the DNA is TGTGCCAGCAGCTTTCTACAGGGTCCCCCCCAAGAGACCCAGTACTTC.

This clone was detected a few times. The V and J genes are TRBV9 and TRBJ1-2; 8 positions match TRBD1. Looked up from germline, CDR1 is SGDLS and CDR2 is YYNGEE. Losses at the gene ends were 5 bases for V and 5 bases for J; bases not matched to a gene: 8. The CDR3 sequence is 14 residues long. CDR3 residues: CASSAGQGPYGYTF. In DNA, the CDR3 is TGTGCCAGCAGTGCCGGACAGGGACCTTATGGCTACACCTTC.

Of note for this clone: Other DNA variants within this sample encode the same CDR3. The V and J genes are TRBV12-5 and TRBJ2-1; D possibly corresponds to TRBD2 (8 bases). This CDR3 comprises 12 residues. Germline V CDR1 and CDR2: LGHNT, FRNRAP. V lost 11 bases and J 8 bases, leaving 16 bases between the germline ends. CDR3 in DNA: TGTGCTGCCAACGGGAGGGGGCATGAGCAGTTCTTC. Encoded protein: CAANGRGHEQFF. The whole variable domain, remainder taken from reference TRBV12-5 and TRBJ2-1, is DARVTQTPRHKVTEMGQEVTMRCQPILGHNTVFWYRQTMMQGLELLAYFRNRAPLDDSGMPKDRFSAEMPDATLATLKIQPSEPRDSAVYFCAANGRGHEQFFGPGTRLTVL.

V is TRBV11-2 and J is TRBJ2-7; 13 bases match TRBD2. CDR3 length equals 18 residues. After removal of 2 bases from V and 6 bases from J, the junction contained 13 bases not matched to a gene. The germline gives CDR1 SGHAT, CDR2 FQNNGV. The CDR3 protein is CASSLQPGLAGPPGEQYF. Written as DNA, the CDR3 is TGTGCCAGCAGCTTACAACCGGGACTAGCGGGACCCCCCGGCGAGCAGTACTTC. Looking up the rest from reference TRBV11-2 and TRBJ2-7 gives the full variable domain: EAGVAQSPRYKIIEKRQSVAFWCNPISGHATLYWYQQILGQGPKLLIQFQNNGVVDDSQLPKDRFSAERLKGVDSTLKIQPAKLEDSAVYLCASSLQPGLAGPPGEQYFGPGTRLTVT.

This chain's CDR3 is CASSRPGQGSGELFF. CDR3 in DNA: TGTGCCAGCAGTCGTCCGGGACAGGGATCCGGGGAGCTGTTTTTT. The chain combines TRBV28 with TRBJ2-2; 9 bases agree with TRBD1. This CDR3 region has 15 residues. CDR1 MDHEN and CDR2 SYDVKM come from the germline V gene. V was clipped by 5 bases and J by 6 bases; unmatched bases: 7.

This rearrangement joins TRBV5-1 to TRBJ2-3; D not certain. V dropped 4 bases and J dropped 2 bases, with 11 bases sitting between them. Germline CDR1 and CDR2: SGHRS and YFSETQ. CDR3 length: 14 residues. The CDR3 nucleotides read TGCGCCAGCAGCCTAAATAAGATCACAGATACGCAGTATTTT. Translating it yields CASSLNKITDTQYF.

The chain recombines TRBV4-1 with TRBJ2-7; D possibly corresponds to TRBD2 (5 bases). The germline CDR1 and CDR2 sequences are MGHRA and YSYEKL. This CDR3 spans 15 amino acids. Trimming cost V 4 bases and J 0 bases, with 13 bases left between them. CDR3 bases: TGCGCCAGCAGCCCCCAGCGGACCTCCTCCTACGAGCAGTACTTC. It encodes CASSPQRTSSYEQYF.

The chain couples TRBV7-9 to TRBJ2-1; 10 nucleotides match TRBD2. Germline lookup yields CDR1 SEHNR and CDR2 FQNEAQ (reference sequence). Trimming removed 5 bases from V and 6 bases from J; junction bases left unmatched: 7. CDR3 length: 15 residues. CDR3 coding DNA: TGTGCCAGCAGCAGTAGCGGGAGGAACGGCAATGAGCAGTTCTTC. Translated: CASSSSGRNGNEQFF.

This clone was seen a single time. The V call is TRBV27, the J call TRBJ1-2; D is unresolved. CDR1 and CDR2 (germline): MNHEY, SMNVEV (reference sequence). This CDR3 comprises 13 residues. Trimming took off 2 bases at V and 0 bases at J, with 4 bases between the two ends. CDR3 in amino acids: CASSLHSNYGYTF. CDR3 in DNA: TGTGCCAGCAGTTTACATTCTAACTATGGCTACACCTTC.

The chain links TRBV2 to TRBJ1-6; TRBD1 agrees at 12 bases. This CDR3 is built from 15 residues. Germline CDR1 SNHLY, CDR2 FYNNEI. V shed 7 bases, J shed 6 bases, and the junction held 4 bases outside the gene matches. CDR3 protein: CASTGQGAANSPLHF. The CDR3 DNA reads as TGTGCCAGCACGGGACAGGGGGCCGCTAATTCACCCCTCCACTTT.

The genes are TRBV30 and TRBJ2-5; D perhaps matches TRBD1 (6 bases). This CDR3 is built from 14 residues. Germline V CDR1 and CDR2: GTSNPN, SVGIG (reference sequence). V was cut by 5 bases and J by 5 bases, with 18 bases left in between. CDR3 amino acids: CAWEAKQGAETQYF. In nucleotides, the CDR3 is TGTGCCTGGGAAGCTAAACAGGGCGCGGAGACCCAGTACTTC.

V is TRBV5-4 and J is TRBJ1-1; no clear D. Germline V gene lookup returns CDR1 SGHNT and CDR2 YYREEE (reference sequence). Trimming shortened V by 0 bases and J by 0 bases, and 12 bases separated the two germline ends. The CDR3 consists of 16 residues. This CDR3 reads CASSLARSPMNTEAFF. In DNA form, the CDR3 reads TGTGCCAGCAGCTTGGCCAGGTCTCCTATGAACACTGAAGCTTTCTTT.

The chain has TRBV7-9 and TRBJ2-1, with 11 bases identical to TRBD2. V was clipped by 7 bases and J by 7 bases; unmatched bases: 9. The CDR3 totals 15 residues. Germline V CDR1 and CDR2: SEHNR, FQNEAQ (reference sequence). CDR3 residues: CASTPLAGVGNEQFF. In DNA form, the CDR3 reads TGTGCCAGCACCCCACTAGCGGGAGTTGGGAATGAGCAGTTCTTC.

The V gene is TRBV9, the J gene TRBJ2-7; 10 nucleotides agree with TRBD1. CDR1 SGDLS and CDR2 YYNGEE come from the germline V gene. J lost 4 bases, V lost 3 bases, and 4 bases had no gene match. This CDR3 is built from 14 residues. CDR3 nucleotides: TGTGCCAGCAGCGCTGGGACAGGGGTTTACGAGCAGTACTTC. Translating it yields CASSAGTGVYEQYF.

The chain joins TRBV9 to TRBJ2-2; 10 bases fit TRBD1. The CDR3 loop spans 15 amino acids. Germline CDR1 SGDLS, CDR2 YYNGEE. V shed 6 bases and J 4 bases; nucleotides not matched to a gene: 6. CDR3 region: CASMPRTGGTGELFF. The CDR3 DNA sequence: TGTGCCAGCATGCCCCGGACAGGGGGCACCGGGGAGCTGTTTTTT.

The chain recombines TRBV27 with TRBJ2-2, with 10 bases lining up with TRBD2. This CDR3 spans 19 amino acids. Per germline, CDR1 MNHEY and CDR2 SMNVEV (reference sequence). V lost 2 bases, J lost 6 bases, and 15 bases stayed unmatched. The CDR3, as DNA: TGTGCCAGCAGTTTAATCATAGCGGGAGGTGAAAGAACGTCCGGGGAGCTGTTTTTT. It encodes CASSLIIAGGERTSGELFF.

This clone was detected only once. The gene calls are TRBV19 and TRBJ2-3, with a weak D call TRBD2 (6 bases). The length of the CDR3 is 14 residues. V was trimmed by 8 bases and J by 3 bases, leaving 15 bases between them. The germline V gene encodes CDR1 LNHDA and CDR2 SQIVND (reference sequence). The CDR3 sequence: CASGDFLGTDTQYF. CDR3 nucleotides: TGTGCCAGTGGGGACTTCCTGGGAACAGATACGCAGTATTTT.

The chain couples TRBV4-1 to TRBJ1-5, with 7 bases aligning to TRBD1. V lost 0 bases to trimming and J lost 3 bases; unmatched junction nucleotides: 8. The CDR3 length is 17 residues. Germline assignment: CDR1 MGHRA and CDR2 YSYEKL. The CDR3 loop reads CASSQDTTGLDNQPQHF. CDR3 nucleotide sequence: TGCGCCAGCAGCCAAGATACGACAGGGCTGGACAATCAGCCCCAGCATTTT.

V usage is TRBV27 and J usage is TRBJ2-3, with 7 nucleotides matching TRBD2. The V gene end was trimmed by 1 base and the J gene end by 0 bases; junction bases not matched to a gene: 1. This CDR3 region has 15 residues. Per germline, CDR1 MNHEY and CDR2 SMNVEV (reference sequence). The CDR3 loop reads CASSLWRESTDTQYF. The CDR3 DNA sequence: TGTGCCAGCAGTTTATGGCGGGAGAGCACAGATACGCAGTATTTT.

V usage is TRBV5-5 and J usage is TRBJ2-7; 9 bases agree with TRBD2. The V segment lost 0 bases and the J segment 2 bases; nucleotides outside the gene matches: 3. Germline V lookup: CDR1 SGHKS, CDR2 YYEKEE (reference sequence). The length of the CDR3 is 15 residues. This chain's CDR3 is CASSLGASGTYEQYF. The CDR3 DNA follows: TGTGCCAGCAGCTTGGGAGCTAGCGGGACCTACGAGCAGTACTTC.

This rearrangement joins TRBV5-1 to TRBJ2-1; TRBD2 is a possible D gene (5 bases). CDR3 length: 15 amino acids. Germline-derived CDR1 and CDR2 are SGHRS and YFSETQ. Trimming took 0 bases from V and 2 from J, leaving 9 bases between them. This CDR3 is CASSLGESAYNEQFF. In nucleotides, the CDR3 is TGCGCCAGCAGCTTGGGGGAGAGCGCCTACAATGAGCAGTTCTTC.

This clone was counted a single time. The J gene is TRBJ2-7, the V gene TRBV6-5; D remains ambiguous. CDR3 size: 11 residues. Trimming took 6 bases from V and 4 from J, leaving 7 bases between them. Germline CDR1 reads MNHEY; CDR2 reads SVGAGI. The CDR3 nucleotides read TGTGCCAGCAGCTCCAGATACGAGCAGTACTTC. Its translation is CASSSRYEQYF.

This chain uses TRBV7-7 with TRBJ2-5, with 7 bases that match TRBD2. With 0 bases clipped from V and 2 bases from J, the junction kept 3 bases outside the gene matches. Germline V lookup: CDR1 SSHAT, CDR2 FNYEAQ (reference sequence). This CDR3 comprises 15 residues. The CDR3 sequence is CASSLAGGSQETQYF. The CDR3 DNA follows: TGTGCCAGCAGCTTAGCGGGAGGGTCACAAGAGACCCAGTACTTC.